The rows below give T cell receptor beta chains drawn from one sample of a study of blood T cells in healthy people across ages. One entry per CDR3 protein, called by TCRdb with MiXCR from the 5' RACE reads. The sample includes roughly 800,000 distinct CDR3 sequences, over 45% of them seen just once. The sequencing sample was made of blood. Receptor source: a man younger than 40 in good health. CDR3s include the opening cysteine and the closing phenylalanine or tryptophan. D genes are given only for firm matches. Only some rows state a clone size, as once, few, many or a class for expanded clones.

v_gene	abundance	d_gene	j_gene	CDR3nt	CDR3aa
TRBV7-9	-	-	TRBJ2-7	TGTGCCAGCAGCTTAGGGTCGCCTATGACCTACGAGCAGTACTTC	CASSLGSPMTYEQYF
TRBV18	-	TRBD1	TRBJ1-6	TGTGCCAGCTCCCCGAAGGGGGCAACAACTTCACCCCTCCACTTT	CASSPKGATTSPLHF
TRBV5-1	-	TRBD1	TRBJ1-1	TGCGCCAGCAGCATCACGACAGGGAGATTAGGGGACACTGAAGCTTTCTTT	CASSITTGRLGDTEAFF
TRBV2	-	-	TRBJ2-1	TGTGCCAGCAGCACCGAGCCCTACAATGAGCAGTTCTTC	CASSTEPYNEQFF
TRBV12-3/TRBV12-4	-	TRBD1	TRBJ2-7	TGTGCCGGCAGCCGGACAGGGAACTACGAGCAGTACTTC	CAGSRTGNYEQYF
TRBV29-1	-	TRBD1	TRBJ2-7	TGCAGCGGTGTACAGGGGGCCGGGTCTGACGAGCAGTACTTC	CSGVQGAGSDEQYF
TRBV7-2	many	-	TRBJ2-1	TGTGCCATCCTAAGGGGCCATGAGCAGTTCTTC	CAILRGHEQFF
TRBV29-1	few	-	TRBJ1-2	TGCAGCGTTGACCTCTGGGGAGGGTATGGCTACACCTTC	CSVDLWGGYGYTF
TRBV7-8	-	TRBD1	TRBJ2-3	TGTGCCAGCAGCGCCAGGACAGGTCAGACAGATACGCAGTATTTT	CASSARTGQTDTQYF
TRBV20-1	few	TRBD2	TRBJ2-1	TGCAGTGCTAGTATGGGCGGGAGTGAAGGACGTGAGCAGTTCTTC	CSASMGGSEGREQFF
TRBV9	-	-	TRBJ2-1	TGTGCCAGCAGCGTAGGGCGGCAAGAGCAGTTCTTC	CASSVGRQEQFF
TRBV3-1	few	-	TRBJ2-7	TGTGCCAGCAGCCCGCGCGGTCAGTGGGAGCAGTACTTC	CASSPRGQWEQYF
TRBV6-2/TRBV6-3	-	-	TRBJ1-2	TGTGCCAGCAGTTACTCGAAGGAAGGGAGCTATGGCTACACCTTC	CASSYSKEGSYGYTF
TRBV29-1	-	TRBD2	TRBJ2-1	TGCAGCGTTGCCCTAGCGGGAGGGTACTCCTACAATGAGCAGTTCTTC	CSVALAGGYSYNEQFF
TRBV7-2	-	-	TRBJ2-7	TGTGCCAGCAGCGCTTGGGACGTAGCCTACGAGCAGTACTTC	CASSAWDVAYEQYF
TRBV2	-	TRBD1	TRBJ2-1	TGTGCCACCTCACGGGACAGGGGTAGGGATGAGCAGTTCTTC	CATSRDRGRDEQFF
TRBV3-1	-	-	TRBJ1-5	TGTGCCAGCAGCCAAGATGGTACAGGGCTTCAGCCCCAGCATTTT	CASSQDGTGLQPQHF
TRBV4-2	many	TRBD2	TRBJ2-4	TGTGCCAGCAGCTACGAGGGAGGGACGGGCATTCAGTACTTC	CASSYEGGTGIQYF
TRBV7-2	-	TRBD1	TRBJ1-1	TGTGCCAGCAGCTCCCTACCCGGGACAGGGGCCACTGAAGCTTTCTTT	CASSSLPGTGATEAFF
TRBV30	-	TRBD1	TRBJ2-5	TGTGCCTGGGTCGGGACAGGCCCTTACAATGAGCAGTACTTC	CAWVGTGPYNEQYF
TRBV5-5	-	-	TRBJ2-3	TGTGCCAGCAGCTTCAAACCGGGCACAGATACGCAGTATTTT	CASSFKPGTDTQYF
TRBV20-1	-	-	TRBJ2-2	TGCAGTGCCGCTCGCCCAGTTAGGGGCGGGGAGCTGTTTTTT	CSAARPVRGGELFF
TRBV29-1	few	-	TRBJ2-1	TGCAGCGTTAGACCCGGAGCGGGCAGAGCCTACAATGAGCAGTTCTTC	CSVRPGAGRAYNEQFF
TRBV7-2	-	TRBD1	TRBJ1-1	TGTGCCAGCAGCATGGGACAGCCTGGTATCGGCGAGACTTTCTTT	CASSMGQPGIGETFF
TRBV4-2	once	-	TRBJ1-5	TGTGCCAGCAGCCAAGAAGCAGGGGTTATCAATCAGCCCCAGCATTTT	CASSQEAGVINQPQHF
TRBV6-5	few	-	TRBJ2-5	TGTGCCAGCACCCGAAAGGGACCGCAAGAGACCCAGTACTTC	CASTRKGPQETQYF
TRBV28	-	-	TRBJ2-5	TGTGCCAGCAGTTTAGCAGCTGGAGTCCGGACCCAGTACTTC	CASSLAAGVRTQYF
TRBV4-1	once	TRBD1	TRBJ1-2	TGCGCCAGCAGCCAGACCGGACAGGGAGACTATGGCTACACCTTC	CASSQTGQGDYGYTF
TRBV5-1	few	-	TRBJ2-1	TGCGCCAGCAGCCCAACCGTCAGGGGAAATGAGCAGTTCTTC	CASSPTVRGNEQFF
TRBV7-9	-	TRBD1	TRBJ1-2	TGTGCCAGCAGCCGACAAGCGGGACAGAGCCCCTATGGCTACACCTTC	CASSRQAGQSPYGYTF
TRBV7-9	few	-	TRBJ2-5	TGTGCCAGCAGCCGAGGGGTATTGGAGACCCAGTACTTC	CASSRGVLETQYF
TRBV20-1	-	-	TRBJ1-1	TGCAGTGCTAGACCTCTAAATGGGGGTAAGGATGAAGCTTTCTTT	CSARPLNGGKDEAFF
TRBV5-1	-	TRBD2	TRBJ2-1	TGCGCCAGCAGCTTTCGCGGGGGGGGTAATTCCGATGAGCAGTTCTTC	CASSFRGGGNSDEQFF
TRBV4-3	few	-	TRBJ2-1	TGCGCCAGCAGCCAAGAGGTCTACTCCTACAATGAGCAGTTCTTC	CASSQEVYSYNEQFF
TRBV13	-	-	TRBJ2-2	TGTGCCAGCAGCTTACTGACCAACACCGGGGAGCTGTTTTTT	CASSLLTNTGELFF
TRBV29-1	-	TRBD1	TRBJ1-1	TGCAGCGTTGCTCTGGACAGGCGATCAGAAGCTTTCTTT	CSVALDRRSEAFF
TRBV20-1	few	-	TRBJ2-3	TGCAGTGCTAGACGACGTGATACGCAGTATTTT	CSARRRDTQYF
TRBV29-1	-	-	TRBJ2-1	TGCAGCGTTCCCGGCGGGAAGACGGGGAATGAGCAGTTCTTC	CSVPGGKTGNEQFF
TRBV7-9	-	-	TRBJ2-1	TGTGCCAGCAGCTCTAGGGCGGAGTCGTCGAATGAGCAGTTCTTC	CASSSRAESSNEQFF
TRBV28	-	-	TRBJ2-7	TGTGCCAGCGAAGACCCAAGGGGGTCCTACGAGCAGTACTTC	CASEDPRGSYEQYF
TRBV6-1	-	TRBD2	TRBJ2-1	TGTGCCAGCACCTACCGGACTAGCGGGAGGGCCACGGATGAGCAGTTCTTC	CASTYRTSGRATDEQFF
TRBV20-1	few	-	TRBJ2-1	TGCAGCGCGAGATCGAGAAGGGGGAATGAGCAGTTCTTC	CSARSRRGNEQFF
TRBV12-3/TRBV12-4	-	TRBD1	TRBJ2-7	TGTGCCAGCAGGCGCGGGACAGGCGGATACGAGCAGTACTTC	CASRRGTGGYEQYF
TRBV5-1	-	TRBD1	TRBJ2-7	TGCGCCAGCAGCTCGACAGGGTCGGGGTACGAGCAGTACTTC	CASSSTGSGYEQYF
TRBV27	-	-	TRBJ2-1	TGTGCCAGCAGTTTCCTTGGACCCGACGGGGGGCAGTTCTTC	CASSFLGPDGGQFF
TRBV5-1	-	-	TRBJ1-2	TGCGCCAGCAGCGTGGTCGGTCAGCAAGGCTACACCTTC	CASSVVGQQGYTF
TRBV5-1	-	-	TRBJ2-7	TGCGCCAGCCAGGGCGCATGGGGTTCCTACGAGCAGTACTTC	CASQGAWGSYEQYF
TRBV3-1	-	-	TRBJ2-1	TGTGCCAGCAGCCATGCGGGCGGGGGCCCTTTGTTCTTC	CASSHAGGGPLFF